Listed below are T cell receptor beta chains from one sample, sequenced in a study of CD8 T cells in ankylosing spondylitis. Via MiXCR, TCRdb re-called the 5' RACE reads, giving one row per CDR3 protein. The sample lists about 480,000 distinct CDR3 sequences; 17% were seen once. Specimen: blood, either unsorted or a sorted T cell fraction (not recorded which). These receptor sequences come from a male donor with ankylosing spondylitis. CDR3s include the opening cysteine and the closing phenylalanine or tryptophan. The D gene is left open where the match is weak. Size is omitted from some rows. Given values are once, few, many or a class for expanded clones.

many	TRBJ2-5	17	TRBD2	TRBV4-2	CASSRTSGGGIQETQYF	TGTGCCAGCAGCCGGACTAGCGGAGGGGGGATTCAAGAGACCCAGTACTTC
.	TRBJ2-5	14	TRBD1	TRBV6-1	CASSRQTGRETQYF	TGTGCCAGCAGTCGTCAGACAGGGCGAGAGACCCAGTACTTC
many	TRBJ1-2	11	TRBD1	TRBV5-6	CASRLTGGYTF	TGTGCCAGCAGGTTGACAGGGGGCTACACCTTC
.	TRBJ2-7	15	.	TRBV6-5	CASSSKGTPPYEQYF	TGTGCCAGCAGTTCCAAGGGGACTCCCCCCTACGAGCAGTACTTC
few	TRBJ2-1	14	TRBD2	TRBV24-1	CATSDALPSGEQFF	TGTGCCACCAGTGATGCCCTTCCTAGCGGTGAGCAGTTCTTC
few	TRBJ1-1	19	TRBD1	TRBV12-3/TRBV12-4	CASSLSPKTRDRGLTEAFF	TGTGCCAGCAGTCTTAGCCCTAAAACCCGGGACAGGGGGCTGACTGAAGCTTTCTTT
few	TRBJ1-5	15	.	TRBV28	CASSWGGTGPKPQHF	TGTGCCAGCAGCTGGGGGGGCACCGGCCCCAAGCCCCAGCATTTT
.	TRBJ2-7	19	TRBD2	TRBV6-1	CASSRGGLGFGSPRYEQYF	TGTGCCAGCAGTAGAGGGGGACTAGGTTTTGGCTCCCCGAGGTACGAGCAGTACTTC
.	TRBJ2-1	15	TRBD2	TRBV10-3	CAITPGLAGGNEQFF	TGTGCCATCACCCCGGGACTAGCGGGGGGCAATGAGCAGTTCTTC
few	TRBJ2-7	15	.	TRBV20-1	CSARVGRASPYEQYF	TGCAGTGCTAGAGTTGGCAGGGCCTCCCCCTACGAGCAGTACTTC
few	TRBJ2-4	13	.	TRBV15	CATRREGVNIQYF	TGTGCCACCAGGAGAGAAGGGGTAAACATTCAGTACTTC
once	TRBJ2-5	15	TRBD1	TRBV18	CASSLQPGQDKTQYF	TGTGCCAGCTCACTCCAGCCGGGACAGGACAAGACCCAGTACTTC
.	TRBJ2-5	14	.	TRBV27	CASTSRGAQETQYF	TGTGCCAGCACCTCAAGAGGGGCCCAAGAGACCCAGTACTTC
few	TRBJ1-2	11	.	TRBV20-1	CSVDSWGGYTF	TGCAGTGTGGACAGTTGGGGTGGCTACACCTTC
.	TRBJ2-2	15	.	TRBV9	CASSVAHQNTGELFF	TGTGCCAGCAGCGTAGCCCACCAGAACACCGGGGAGCTGTTTTTT
.	TRBJ2-2	14	.	TRBV5-6	CPSSWDLSTGELFF	TGTCCCAGCAGCTGGGACCTAAGCACCGGGGAGCTGTTTTTT
.	TRBJ2-1	15	.	TRBV9	CASSVTGGTYNEQFF	TGTGCCAGCAGCGTAACCGGGGGTACCTACAATGAGCAGTTCTTC
.	TRBJ1-1	13	.	TRBV5-1	CASSPTDNTEAFF	TGCGCCAGCAGCCCGACAGACAACACTGAAGCTTTCTTT
few	TRBJ1-4	15	.	TRBV7-2	CASSSQGSTNEKLFF	TGTGCCAGCAGCTCGCAGGGGTCAACTAATGAAAAACTGTTTTTT
.	TRBJ2-1	14	TRBD2	TRBV5-6	CASSFGGGYNEQFF	TGTGCCAGCAGCTTCGGCGGGGGCTACAATGAGCAGTTCTTC
few	TRBJ2-5	15	TRBD2	TRBV7-3	CASSPSGRAEETQYF	TGTGCCAGCAGCCCTAGCGGGAGGGCCGAGGAGACCCAGTACTTC
many	TRBJ2-1	12	.	TRBV7-9	CASSLVSNEQFF	TGTGCCAGCAGCTTAGTCAGTAATGAGCAGTTCTTC
.	TRBJ1-6	15	.	TRBV20-1	CSALPRGSYNSPLHF	TGCAGTGCTCTTCCCCGCGGATCCTATAATTCACCCCTCCACTTT
few	TRBJ2-1	15	TRBD2	TRBV28	CASGRGGASYNEQFF	TGTGCCAGTGGGCGGGGGGGGGCCTCCTACAATGAGCAGTTCTTC
.	TRBJ2-1	15	TRBD2	TRBV5-1	CASSLLAGAHNEQFF	TGCGCCAGCAGCTTGCTAGCGGGAGCACACAATGAGCAGTTCTTC